This T cell receptor beta chain comes out of a study of CD8+CD57+ T cells in acquired aplastic anemia. Study-wide background: Isolated CD4+ and CD8+ cells, once sorted, yielded DNA averaging around 3 ug.

The template used for profiling TCR beta VDJ and CDR3 was genomic DNA. TCRdb passed the reads through MiXCR, listing each CDR3 protein once. The data hold under 200,000 distinct CDR3 sequences, with 45% to 50% observed a single time. Patients included in sequencing had previously demonstrated CD8+CD57+ cell expansion by flow cytometry. This receptor was taken from a human donor with aplastic anemia. Sequencing was performed on sorted CD4+, CD8+, or CD8+CD57+ T cells (not recorded which) from PBMCs.

The DNA for the CDR3 is TGTGCCAGCAGCCTAGTCCTGGGATTCACAGATACGCAGTATTTT. Its protein is CASSLVLGFTDTQYF. V and J are TRBV7-8 and TRBJ2-3; D gene uncertain. Between the trimmed V and J ends, which lost 5 bases and 2 bases, there was a span of 14 bases. The CDR3 loop spans 15 amino acids. The germline gives CDR1 SGHVS, CDR2 FQNEAQ. The variable domain in full, with the rest retrieved from reference TRBV7-8 and TRBJ2-3, is GAGVSQSPRYKVAKRGQDVALRCDPISGHVSLFWYQQALGQGPEFLTYFQNEAQLDKSGLPSDRFFAERPEGSVSTLKIQRTQQEDSAVYLCASSLVLGFTDTQYFGPGTRLTVL.